Listed below are T cell receptor beta chains from one sample, sequenced in a study of T cell repertoires in cytomegalovirus infection. TCRdb used MiXCR to reprocess the reads, holding one entry per CDR3 protein. The sample yields about 180,000 distinct CDR3 sequences, about a sixth seen once. Specimen: CD8+ T cells from PBMCs. The receptor source for this set is a human donor in good health (CMV status not recorded). Some clones in this sample may be carry-over from other donors' samples. Each CDR3 is given with its conserved first and last residue. The D gene is left open where the match is weak. Size tells how often a clone was seen (once, few, many) or the class of an expanded clone, and some rows leave it out.

V,J,D,size,DNA,CDR3
TRBV2,TRBJ2-7,TRBD1,NA,TGTGCCAGCGTTGACAGGGGGGACTACGAGCAGTACTTC,CASVDRGDYEQYF
TRBV5-5,TRBJ1-4,TRBD1,few,TGTGCCAGCAGCATCCCTTTGACAGGGGTTAATGAAAAACTGTTTTTT,CASSIPLTGVNEKLFF
TRBV5-5,TRBJ1-4,TRBD1,few,TGTGCCAGCAGCCCGCGTGGGACAGGCAGAACTAATGAAAAACTGTTTTTT,CASSPRGTGRTNEKLFF
TRBV7-9,TRBJ1-1,NA,NA,TGTGCCAGCAGCCTCGACGGTATGAACACTGAAGCTTTCTTT,CASSLDGMNTEAFF
TRBV4-2,TRBJ2-7,NA,NA,TGTGCCAGCAGCCCTACAGGGAAATTTCACGAGCAGTACTTC,CASSPTGKFHEQYF
TRBV7-9,TRBJ2-5,TRBD1,NA,TGTGCCAGCAGCGGACAGGGCGAAGAGACCCAGTACTTC,CASSGQGEETQYF
TRBV7-2,TRBJ2-4,TRBD1,NA,TGTGCCAGCAGCGCACAGGGGGTTGGTTCCCAGTACTTC,CASSAQGVGSQYF
TRBV12-3/TRBV12-4,TRBJ2-7,NA,few,TGTGCCAGCAGTCACACGTTGGCCGAGCAGTACTTC,CASSHTLAEQYF
TRBV28,TRBJ1-6,TRBD1,NA,TGTGCCAGCAGATCCCCGGGACAGGACCGAACCTCGGATTCACCCTTCCACTTT,CASRSPGQDRTSDSPFHF
TRBV28,TRBJ2-5,NA,few,TGTGCCAGCAGTCGACAGTTAGAGACCCAGTACTTC,CASSRQLETQYF
TRBV7-2,TRBJ2-7,TRBD2,few,TGTGCCAGCAGTCGATCGTTAACTAGCGGGGGATTGTACGAGCAGTACTTC,CASSRSLTSGGLYEQYF
TRBV12-3/TRBV12-4,TRBJ1-1,NA,NA,TGTGCCAGCAGTGTTTCCAACACTGAAGCTTTCTTT,CASSVSNTEAFF
TRBV29-1,TRBJ2-5,NA,NA,TGCAGCGTCCCTCGGGCGTTGCAAGAGACCCAGTACTTC,CSVPRALQETQYF
TRBV5-3,TRBJ2-1,TRBD2,NA,TGTGCCAGCAGCTTGGCATTGCGGGGGGGCCCGCACAATGAGCAGTTCTTC,CASSLALRGGPHNEQFF
TRBV28,TRBJ1-1,NA,NA,TGTGCCAGCAGTTTGTGGGGAGGAGCTTTCTTT,CASSLWGGAFF
TRBV27,TRBJ2-2,TRBD2,few,TGTGCCAGCAGTTTGGCGCTAGCGGTTATAAACACCGGGGAGCTGTTTTTT,CASSLALAVINTGELFF
TRBV20-1,TRBJ2-7,NA,few,TGCAGTGCTAGAGATAGGGTCATCCTCTACGAGCAGTACTTC,CSARDRVILYEQYF
TRBV7-2,TRBJ1-1,NA,few,TGTGCCAGCAGCCGTAACAGGGACACTGAAGCTTTCTTT,CASSRNRDTEAFF
TRBV7-2,TRBJ2-7,NA,few,TGTGCCAGCAGCTTTGGAGATCTCTCCTACGAGCAGTACTTC,CASSFGDLSYEQYF
TRBV20-1,TRBJ1-2,TRBD1,NA,TGCAGTGCTAGAGTCGGGACAGCCTATGGCTACACCTTC,CSARVGTAYGYTF
TRBV28,TRBJ2-7,TRBD1,few,TGTGCCAGCAGTTTCGGGACAGGGCCCGGGTACGAGCAGTACTTC,CASSFGTGPGYEQYF